The 19 T cell receptor beta chains listed next were all sequenced from one sample in a study of PD-1 blockade in classical Hodgkin lymphoma. Assay used: immunoSEQ multiplex PCR; TCRdb lists only in-frame clones, some missing. Among about 47,000 clones listed, roughly 80% were seen once. As for time point: cycle 4 day 1 (C4D1), after 6 weeks of nivolumab. Each patient relapsed following autologous stem cell transplantation, and prior brentuximab vedotin exposure differed. The sample consisted of peripheral blood mononuclear cells (PBMCs), taken before the fourth cycle of nivolumab. These receptors were taken from a human donor with classical Hodgkin lymphoma.

This clone occurred once. The gene calls are TRBV19 and TRBJ1-1; D is ambiguous. The V end lost 9 bases, the J end lost 2 bases, and 4 bases lay between the germline ends. CDR3 length equals 10 residues. Germline CDR1 reads LNHDA; CDR2 reads SQIVND (reference sequence). CDR3 amino acids: CASFNTEAFF. The CDR3 DNA reads as TGTGCCAGCTTTAACACTGAAGCTTTCTTT.

The chain has TRBV6-6 and TRBJ2-7, with D perhaps matching TRBD2 (6 bases). Germline values: CDR1 MNHNY, CDR2 SVGAGI (reference sequence). Trimming stripped 4 bases from V and 2 bases from J, with 9 bases between. The CDR3 consists of 13 residues. Here the CDR3 DNA reads TGTGCCAGCAGTTTTAGCGGCCCCTACGAGCAGTACTTC. This translates into CASSFSGPYEQYF.

This rearrangement joins TRBV6-1 to TRBJ2-3; unclear D gene. The V and J ends lost 8 bases and 9 bases respectively, with 12 bases between them. Germline loops: CDR1 MNHNS, CDR2 SASEGT. This CDR3 spans 11 amino acids. The CDR3 sequence is CASQAAYTQYF. The CDR3 region has the DNA TGTGCCAGCCAAGCAGCGTACACGCAGTATTTT.

The chain employs TRBV11-2 and TRBJ2-3; possibly TRBD2 for D (5 bases). This CDR3 region has 19 residues. The V and J ends lost 4 bases and 4 bases respectively, with 27 bases between them. Germline assignment: CDR1 SGHAT and CDR2 FQNNGV. CDR3 in amino acids: CASSYMGETGWYEADTQYF. The DNA for the CDR3 is TGTGCCAGCAGCTATATGGGAGAAACCGGATGGTATGAGGCAGATACGCAGTATTTT.

The CDR3 nucleotides are TGTGCCAGCAGTTTACCCGGGACAGTGACCTACGAGCAGTACTTC. It is translated as CASSLPGTVTYEQYF. This rearrangement joins TRBV28 to TRBJ2-7; 7 positions agree with TRBD1. Trimming at V came to 2 bases and at J to 2 bases, leaving 6 bases not matched to a gene. Germline-derived CDR1 and CDR2 are MDHEN and SYDVKM. CDR3 length equals 15 residues.

This clone was found a few times. The V gene is TRBV18, the J gene TRBJ1-2; no firm D call. The V and J ends lost 1 base and 8 bases respectively, with 8 bases between them. Germline V gives CDR1 KGHSH, CDR2 LQKENI. The CDR3 spans 12 residues. The CDR3 spells CASSPLREGYTF. The CDR3 DNA follows: TGTGCCAGCTCACCACTTAGGGAAGGCTACACCTTC. Full variable domain (rest looked up from reference TRBV18 and TRBJ1-2): NAGVMQNPRHLVRRRGQEARLRCSPMKGHSHVYWYRQLPEEGLKFMVYLQKENIIDESGMPKERFSAEFPKEGPSILRIQQVVRGDSAAYFCASSPLREGYTFGSGTRLTVV.

This rearrangement joins TRBV6-1 to TRBJ2-5; tentative D call: TRBD2 (6 bases). The CDR3 has 18 amino acids. Trimming left V 4 bases short and J 6 bases short, with 27 bases between. CDR1 is MNHNS and CDR2 is SASEGT in the germline V gene. Written as DNA, the CDR3 is TGTGCCAGCAGTGTCCTAGCGACCGCACTCTCTCGGTCGAAGACCCAGTACTTC. It translates to CASSVLATALSRSKTQYF.

The sample holds one count of this clone. The V call is TRBV5-1, the J call TRBJ2-5, with 7 nucleotides matching TRBD2. This CDR3 has 15 amino acids. Germline lookup yields CDR1 SGHRS and CDR2 YFSETQ. V lost 1 base to trimming and J lost 1 base; unmatched junction nucleotides: 4. In DNA form, the CDR3 reads TGCGCCAGCAGCTTGAGGTCTAGCGGCCAAGAGACCCAGTACTTC. Translating gives CASSLRSSGQETQYF.

V is TRBV21-1 and J is TRBJ2-7; the table's D call, TRBD1, was not checked against the DNA. TRBV21-1 counts as a pseudogene. The CDR3 length is 15 residues. CDR3 loop: CASSRGTGGAYEQYF. CDR3 sequence (DNA): TGTGCCAGCAGCAGGGGGACAGGGGGCGCATACGAGCAGTACTTC.

This chain joins TRBV12-2 and TRBJ2-3. TRBV12-2 is marked as a pseudogene. The CDR3 has 14 residues. The CDR3 loop reads CASRFTFTGDTQYF. The CDR3 nucleotides read TGTGCAAGTCGCTTCACATTTACCGGAGATACGCAGTATTTT.

The V and J genes are TRBV13 and TRBJ2-2, with D possibly matching TRBD1 (5 bases). Germline V CDR1 and CDR2: PRHDT, FYEKMQ (reference sequence). The CDR3 loop spans 14 amino acids. V dropped 2 bases and J dropped 7 bases, with 11 bases sitting between them. CDR3 in amino acids: CASSLRRVIGELFF. In DNA, the CDR3 is TGTGCCAGCAGCTTACGCAGGGTTATCGGGGAGCTGTTTTTT. Full variable domain (missing parts from reference TRBV13 and TRBJ2-2): AAGVIQSPRHLIKEKRETATLKCYPIPRHDTVYWYQQGPGQDPQFLISFYEKMQSDKGSIPDRFSAQQFSDYHSELNMSSLELGDSALYFCASSLRRVIGELFFGEGSRLTVL.

The rearrangement joins TRBV28 to TRBJ1-1; D is ambiguous. The V and J ends lost 5 bases and 4 bases respectively, with 5 bases between them. The length of the CDR3 is 11 residues. Looked up from germline, CDR1 is MDHEN and CDR2 is SYDVKM. The CDR3 nucleotides are TGTGCCAGCAGTGGGAGCACTGAAGCTTTCTTT. Encoded protein: CASSGSTEAFF.

This chain uses TRBV27 with TRBJ2-5; TRBD1 aligns across 7 bases. The CDR3 is made up of 14 amino acids. Germline-derived CDR1 and CDR2 are MNHEY and SMNVEV (reference sequence). V lost 5 bases to trimming and J lost 5 bases; unmatched junction nucleotides: 8. In nucleotides, the CDR3 is TGTGCCAGCAGTCCGGGGACAGCCCGTGAGACCCAGTACTTC. It yields the protein CASSPGTARETQYF.

The CDR3: CASSIGLRQAISGANVLTF. CDR3 in DNA: TGTGCCAGTAGTATAGGGCTTCGGCAGGCCATCTCTGGGGCCAACGTCCTGACTTTC. This chain links TRBV19 with TRBJ2-6; no firm D call. With 1 base removed from V and 0 bases from J, the gap between germline ends came to 16 bases. The CDR3 is made up of 19 amino acids. CDR1 and CDR2 (germline): LNHDA, SQIVND (reference sequence).

The gene calls are TRBV5-5 and TRBJ2-1, with D perhaps being TRBD1 or TRBD2 (5 bases each). CDR1 is SGHKS and CDR2 is YYEKEE in the germline V gene (reference sequence). CDR3 length: 17 residues. V was pared by 3 bases and J by 0 bases, with 16 bases between. CDR3 amino acids: CASSWTPGTSSYNEQFF. The CDR3 region has the DNA TGTGCCAGCAGCTGGACGCCGGGGACGAGCTCCTACAATGAGCAGTTCTTC. Based on the CDR3 plus reference TRBV5-5 and TRBJ2-1, the full variable domain is DAGVTQSPTHLIKTRGQQVTLRCSPISGHKSVSWYQQVLGQGPQFIFQYYEKEERGRGNFPDRFSARQFPNYSSELNVNALLLGDSALYLCASSWTPGTSSYNEQFFGPGTRLTVL.

The CDR3 loop reads CASSLRSKNIQYF. The CDR3 coding sequence is TGTGCCAGCAGCTTGAGGTCCAAAAACATTCAGTACTTC. V gene TRBV5-4 combines with J gene TRBJ2-4; unclear D gene. This CDR3 is 13 amino acids long. Trimming pared 1 base from V and 2 bases from J, leaving 4 bases between. Germline CDR1 is SGHNT and CDR2 is YYREEE (reference sequence).

The chain recombines TRBV7-9 with TRBJ2-7, with 7 nucleotides matching TRBD1. CDR1 and CDR2 from the germline V gene are SEHNR and FQNEAQ (reference sequence). This CDR3 spans 14 amino acids. The trim removed 5 bases at V and 3 bases at J, leaving 7 bases unmatched. CDR3 residues: CASSRPDRVYEQYF. The CDR3 DNA sequence: TGTGCCAGCAGCCGGCCAGACAGGGTCTACGAGCAGTACTTC.

V gene TRBV7-6 combines with J gene TRBJ1-2; TRBD1 is a possible D gene (5 bases). This CDR3 has 13 amino acids. The germline V gene encodes CDR1 SGHVS and CDR2 FNYEAQ. The ends were cut back, 1 base at V and 8 bases at J, with 11 bases in the middle. DNA of the CDR3: TGTGCCAGCAGCTTAGGATCAGGGAGCGGCTACACCTTC. Translated: CASSLGSGSGYTF.

The chain has TRBV2 and TRBJ2-1; 10 bases map to TRBD1. Unmatched junction bases numbered 8, after V lost 5 bases and J lost 4 bases. CDR3 length: 16 residues. Germline CDR1 and CDR2: SNHLY and FYNNEI. CDR3 residues: CASSRTGGLFYNEQFF. CDR3 nucleotide sequence: TGTGCCAGCAGTCGGACAGGGGGTCTTTTTTACAATGAGCAGTTCTTC.